The rows below give T cell receptor beta chains drawn from one sample of a study of CD8 T cells in Susac syndrome. TCRdb ran MiXCR on the immunoSEQ multiplex PCR reads and lists one entry per CDR3 protein. In the table there are 110,000 or so distinct CDR3 sequences, around 93% of which are singletons. The sample was CD8+ T cells from PBMCs. The receptors come from a human donor in good health. CDR3s include the opening cysteine and the closing phenylalanine or tryptophan. Each record gives: D gene, clone size, V gene, J gene, CDR3 DNA, CDR3 protein. The D gene is left open where the match is weak. Clone size appears in some rows only: once, few, many, or a class for an expanded clone.

>-|-|TRBV7-9|TRBJ2-1
TGTGCCAGCAGCCTCCGAGGGGGTAGGCCTTACAATGAGCAGTTCTTC
CASSLRGGRPYNEQFF
>TRBD2|-|TRBV3-1|TRBJ2-1
TGTGCCAGCAGCCAAGTTGCGACTAGCGGGAGCATTGCAGAGCAGTTCTTC
CASSQVATSGSIAEQFF
>-|-|TRBV10-3|TRBJ2-7
TGTGCCATCAGTGAATCCCCCCGAAGCTCCTACGAGCAGTACTTC
CAISESPRSSYEQYF
>-|-|TRBV4-1|TRBJ1-1
TGCGCCAGCAGTCTTATCGCGGGGGAGGGAATGAACACTGAAGCTTTCTTT
CASSLIAGEGMNTEAFF
>-|-|TRBV30|TRBJ1-2
TGTGCCTGGAGTCTTGGGCCAGCAAGATATGGCTACACCTTC
CAWSLGPARYGYTF
>-|-|TRBV6-2/TRBV6-3|TRBJ1-5
TGTGCCAGCAGTTACCCAGATGTCGGCCCAAATCAGCCCCAGCATTTT
CASSYPDVGPNQPQHF
>-|-|TRBV5-6|TRBJ2-2
TGTGCCAGCAGCTCGGTGGACAGAGGGCTAAACACCGGGGAGCTGTTTTTT
CASSSVDRGLNTGELFF
>-|-|TRBV11-2|TRBJ1-2
TGTGCCAGCAGCTTGTCGACAGTCCCAAGGTGGGGCTACACCTTC
CASSLSTVPRWGYTF
>-|-|TRBV20-1|TRBJ2-7
TGCAGTGCTAGAAATCATGCCCGGAGCTCCTACGAGCAGTACTTC
CSARNHARSSYEQYF
>-|-|TRBV20-1|TRBJ1-5
TGCAGTGCACTAGTTACGATGGGAAATCAGCCCCAGCATTTT
CSALVTMGNQPQHF
>TRBD1|once|TRBV3-1|TRBJ1-5
TGTGCCAGCAGCCAAGGTCCCGGGACAGATAGCAATCAGCCCCAGCATTTT
CASSQGPGTDSNQPQHF
>-|-|TRBV5-8|TRBJ2-2
TGTGCCAGCAGCTTGGACGGGGAATTCACCGGGGAGCTGTTTTTT
CASSLDGEFTGELFF
>-|-|TRBV6-5|TRBJ2-7
TGTGCCAGCAAGATGCGGGACGGCTCCTACGAGCAGTACTTC
CASKMRDGSYEQYF
>TRBD1|-|TRBV15|TRBJ1-1
TGTGCCACCAGCGGACCCGAGACAGGGGACACTGAAGCTTTCTTT
CATSGPETGDTEAFF
>-|-|TRBV25-1|TRBJ1-5
TGTGCCAGCAGTGAATCGAGAGTCGGACAGCCCCAGCATTTT
CASSESRVGQPQHF
>-|few|TRBV6-2/TRBV6-3|TRBJ2-7
TGTGCCAGCAGTTACAACCGCGGACTCAGTGCGATCTACGAGCAGTACTTC
CASSYNRGLSAIYEQYF
>TRBD2|-|TRBV11-3|TRBJ2-1
TGTGCCAGCAGCTCGGGACTAGCTTTCTACAATGAGCAGTTCTTC
CASSSGLAFYNEQFF
>TRBD1|-|TRBV7-2|TRBJ1-4
TGTGCCAGCAGCTTAGCGACAGGGGGGACCAATGAAAAACTGTTTTTT
CASSLATGGTNEKLFF
>-|-|TRBV28|TRBJ2-2
TGTGCCAGCAGTTTTTTGGGGATCCCCGGGGAGCTGTTTTTT
CASSFLGIPGELFF
>-|-|TRBV2|TRBJ2-5
TGTGCCAATTCGTTCGCGGGGGCCCAAGAGACCCAGTACTTC
CANSFAGAQETQYF
>-|-|TRBV6-1|TRBJ1-2
TGTGCCAGCAGGACAGACCTCTATGGCTACACCTTC
CASRTDLYGYTF
>TRBD1|-|TRBV15|TRBJ2-7
TGTGCCACCAGCAGAGATTCCGGATCGACAGGGTTGGACGAGCAGTACTTC
CATSRDSGSTGLDEQYF
>-|once|TRBV5-6|TRBJ1-2
TGTGCCAGCAGCCGCGGTTCGAGATTTGACTACACCTTC
CASSRGSRFDYTF
>-|-|TRBV6-2/TRBV6-3|TRBJ2-1
TGTGCCAGCAGTTCTTCTCGGGTCCTACCGACACCCCCCAAGCAGTTCTTC
CASSSSRVLPTPPKQFF
>TRBD2|-|TRBV29-1|TRBJ2-5
TGCAGCGTGGGGCCGGGACTAGCGGGAGGGAAGGAGACCCAGTACTTC
CSVGPGLAGGKETQYF
>-|-|TRBV19|TRBJ2-5
TGTGCCAGTAGTATAACGGTTTTACCTTCGGAGGAGACCCAGTACTTC
CASSITVLPSEETQYF
>-|-|TRBV25-1|TRBJ2-1
TGTGCCAGCAGTGAGACATTCAATGAGCAGTTCTTC
CASSETFNEQFF
>-|-|TRBV29-1|TRBJ1-2
TGCAGCGTCCACACAGGTGGCTATGGCTACACCTTC
CSVHTGGYGYTF
>TRBD1|-|TRBV9|TRBJ1-1
TGTGCCAGCAGCGCGTGGACAGGGGGCATGAACACTGAAGCTTTCTTT
CASSAWTGGMNTEAFF
>-|once|TRBV29-1|TRBJ1-2
TGCAGCGTCGGCAGAGACCCCCCAAGTCGACATGGCTACACCTTC
CSVGRDPPSRHGYTF
>-|once|TRBV3-1|TRBJ2-5
TGTGCCAGCAGCCAAATCCGGACAGCAATACAAGAGACCCAGTACTTC
CASSQIRTAIQETQYF
>-|-|TRBV7-2|TRBJ1-1
TGTGCCAGCAGCAGGGACGGGCCCGCTGAAGCTTTCTTT
CASSRDGPAEAFF
>-|-|TRBV7-8|TRBJ1-2
TGTGCCAGCAGCTTACCCGGGCACGGGTATGGCTACACCTTC
CASSLPGHGYGYTF
>TRBD2|once|TRBV2|TRBJ2-1
TGTGCCACCAACCCCTCCGCGGGAGTGGATCAGTTCTTC
CATNPSAGVDQFF
>-|-|TRBV7-2|TRBJ2-2
TGTGCCAGCAGCTTACTCGGTAGCGGTAACACCGGGGAGCTGTTTTTT
CASSLLGSGNTGELFF
>-|few|TRBV20-1|TRBJ1-2
TGCAGTGCTACGGTGACAGTGGGAAGCTATGGCTACACCTTC
CSATVTVGSYGYTF
>TRBD1|once|TRBV4-3|TRBJ2-3
TGCGCCAGCTCGGGACAGGGCGCGTCCCTTAGCACAGATACGCAGTATTTT
CASSGQGASLSTDTQYF
>-|once|TRBV30|TRBJ1-1
TGTGCCTGGATCCCTTTTCCGCACCAGAACACTGAAGCTTTCTTT
CAWIPFPHQNTEAFF
>TRBD2|-|TRBV20-1|TRBJ2-5
TGCAGTGCTAGCCTGCCGGGACTAGCCCGAGAGACCCAGTACTTC
CSASLPGLARETQYF
>-|-|TRBV25-1|TRBJ2-1
TGTGCCAGCAGTGAAGGCCATGAGCAGTTCTTC
CASSEGHEQFF
>-|-|TRBV12-3/TRBV12-4|TRBJ2-3
TGTGCCAGCAGTTTGGCAGAGATGGGCACAGATACGCAGTATTTT
CASSLAEMGTDTQYF
>TRBD1|-|TRBV7-8|TRBJ1-1
TGTGCCAGCAGAGACCCGGACAGGGGACGGACTGAAGCTTTCTTT
CASRDPDRGRTEAFF
>-|-|TRBV20-1|TRBJ2-5
TGCAGTGCGGTGCTCGGGGCCACTGGTGGGACCCAGTACTTC
CSAVLGATGGTQYF
>TRBD1|-|TRBV5-4|TRBJ1-2
TGTGCCAGCAGCTTGTTGCAGGGGGCGGAGGGCTACACCTTC
CASSLLQGAEGYTF
>-|once|TRBV4-1|TRBJ2-2
TGCGCCAGCAGCCAAGATGTTGGGTACACCGGGGAGCTGTTTTTT
CASSQDVGYTGELFF
>-|-|TRBV7-8|TRBJ1-2
TGTGCCAGCAGCTTAGCGCTCGGGACTCAAATCTATGGCTACACCTTC
CASSLALGTQIYGYTF
>-|-|TRBV7-8|TRBJ2-5
TGTGCCAACAGCTTAGTGGAGAGGGCCAGGGAGACCCAGTACTTC
CANSLVERARETQYF
>-|once|TRBV4-3|TRBJ1-5
TGCGCCAGCAGCCAAGATCCGTGGGGATATAGCAATCAGCCCCAGCATTTT
CASSQDPWGYSNQPQHF
>-|-|TRBV7-3|TRBJ2-5
TGTGCCAGCAGCCCGGGCCTCCGAGCGATGGAGACCCAGTACTTC
CASSPGLRAMETQYF
>-|-|TRBV6-2/TRBV6-3|TRBJ2-2
TGTGCCAGCAGTTACAGGGTGAACACCGGGGAGCTGTTTTTT
CASSYRVNTGELFF
>TRBD1|-|TRBV19|TRBJ2-7
TGTGCCAGTAGTTTAAGGACAGGGTTACCCTACGAGCAGTACTTC
CASSLRTGLPYEQYF
>TRBD1|-|TRBV29-1|TRBJ1-1
TGCAGCGAGTTGACAGGGGCGAACACTGAAGCTTTCTTT
CSELTGANTEAFF
>-|once|TRBV6-6|TRBJ2-5
TGTGCCAGCAGTTACGCTGGGCCCCCTTCCAAGGAGACCCAGTACTTC
CASSYAGPPSKETQYF
>-|-|TRBV9|TRBJ2-1
TGTGCCAGCAGCCCAGGGGGGATGAATGGGCAGTTCTTC
CASSPGGMNGQFF
>-|-|TRBV30|TRBJ2-1
TGTGCCTGGAGTTACATCCAATACAATGAGCAGTTCTTC
CAWSYIQYNEQFF